Listed below are T cell receptor beta chains from one sample, sequenced in a study of T cell repertoires in cytomegalovirus infection. Each CDR3 protein is one row after TCRdb ran MiXCR on the reads. The sample holds fewer than 1,000,000 distinct CDR3 sequences, less than 40% seen once. These receptors' antigens are unknown. Sequenced here: cultured CD8+ T cells from PBMCs, sampled from culture after CMV antigen stimulation. These receptor sequences come from a human donor in good health (CMV status not recorded). Some clones in this sample may be carry-over from other donors' samples. Each CDR3 is given with its conserved first and last residue. D genes are given only for firm matches. Where a row states a size, it is once, few, many or the class of an expanded clone; other rows omit it.

.	.	TRBJ2-1	14	TRBV10-1	CASSSGGASNEQFF	TGCGCCAGCTCTAGTGGGGGGGCGTCGAATGAGCAGTTCTTC
TRBD1	.	TRBJ1-1	14	TRBV27	CASNSRQGYTEAFF	TGTGCCAGCAATTCTCGACAGGGGTACACTGAAGCTTTCTTT
.	.	TRBJ2-3	15	TRBV12-3/TRBV12-4	CASSRTGTSTDTQYF	TGTGCCAGCAGTCGGACTGGCACTAGCACAGATACGCAGTATTTT
.	few	TRBJ2-2	14	TRBV7-8	CASSSPWDTGELFF	TGTGCCAGCAGCTCTCCTTGGGACACCGGGGAGCTGTTTTTT
.	.	TRBJ2-2	12	TRBV29-1	CSADRQTGELFF	TGCAGCGCCGATCGACAGACCGGGGAGCTGTTTTTT
.	once	TRBJ2-5	15	TRBV6-8	CASRTWAGEEETQYF	TGTGCCAGCAGGACATGGGCAGGGGAGGAAGAGACCCAGTACTTC
.	.	TRBJ1-2	14	TRBV27	CASGLRGANYGYTF	TGTGCCAGCGGGCTCAGGGGAGCTAACTATGGCTACACCTTC
.	few	TRBJ2-1	16	TRBV7-8	CASSLGGQTPYNEQFF	TGTGCCAGCAGCTTAGGGGGCCAGACACCTTACAATGAGCAGTTCTTC
.	.	TRBJ2-3	15	TRBV4-1	CASSRVQTSTDTQYF	TGCGCCAGCAGCCGGGTTCAGACTAGCACAGATACGCAGTATTTT
TRBD2	.	TRBJ2-5	11	TRBV6-1	CAYRGEETQYF	TGTGCTTACCGGGGGGAAGAGACCCAGTACTTC
.	.	TRBJ2-1	13	TRBV27	CASSLSGTNEQFF	TGTGCCAGCAGTTTATCCGGGACCAATGAGCAGTTCTTC
TRBD2	few	TRBJ2-5	16	TRBV27	CASSFGLTSGGETQYF	TGTGCCAGCAGTTTCGGCTTAACTAGCGGGGGCGAGACCCAGTACTTC
.	.	TRBJ2-1	13	TRBV7-6	CASSLEGEGEQFF	TGTGCTAGCAGCTTAGAGGGGGAAGGTGAGCAGTTCTTC
TRBD1	.	TRBJ1-1	15	TRBV4-2	CASSHEQGLATEAFF	TGTGCCAGCAGCCACGAACAGGGGTTGGCCACTGAAGCTTTCTTT
TRBD2	.	TRBJ2-5	17	TRBV6-5	CASSPFSLAGVQETQYF	TGTGCCAGCAGTCCCTTTTCCTTAGCGGGGGTGCAAGAGACCCAGTACTTC
.	.	TRBJ2-1	13	TRBV7-9	CASSSDRSGGQFF	TGTGCCAGCAGCTCAGACAGGTCCGGCGGGCAGTTCTTC
.	few	TRBJ2-1	16	TRBV6-5	CASSYARGPQENEQFF	TGTGCCAGCAGTTACGCTCGGGGACCACAGGAAAATGAGCAGTTCTTC
.	few	TRBJ1-2	13	TRBV7-3	CASNPGGDYGYTF	TGTGCCAGCAACCCGGGGGGCGACTATGGCTACACCTTC
TRBD1	.	TRBJ1-1	16	TRBV7-9	CASSFRGTGPNTEAFF	TGTGCCAGCAGCTTTAGGGGGACAGGTCCAAACACTGAAGCTTTCTTT
.	.	TRBJ2-1	14	TRBV6-8	CASSYISGGDEQFF	TGTGCCAGCAGTTATATATCGGGGGGCGATGAGCAGTTCTTC
.	.	TRBJ1-1	14	TRBV12-3/TRBV12-4	CASSFPGRGTEAFF	TGTGCCAGCAGTTTTCCAGGGAGAGGGACTGAAGCTTTCTTT
.	.	TRBJ2-7	16	TRBV10-3	CAISESWDTTSYEQYF	TGTGCCATCAGTGAGTCGTGGGACACCACCTCCTACGAGCAGTACTTC
TRBD2	.	TRBJ2-5	16	TRBV7-9	CASSLRAGGTQETQYF	TGTGCCAGCAGCTTACGCGCCGGGGGGACTCAAGAGACCCAGTACTTC
.	few	TRBJ1-5	14	TRBV6-1	CASSRGGGYQPQHF	TGTGCCAGCAGTAGGGGAGGTGGGTATCAGCCCCAGCATTTT
.	few	TRBJ1-2	12	TRBV12-3/TRBV12-4	CASSYQRNLHTF	TGTGCCAGCAGTTACCAGAGGAACCTCCACACCTTC
.	few	TRBJ2-5	17	TRBV11-3	CASSLDWGGAVQETQYF	TGTGCCAGCAGCTTAGATTGGGGGGGGGCCGTCCAAGAGACCCAGTACTTC
.	.	TRBJ1-5	14	TRBV6-2/TRBV6-3	CASTAAGGNQPQHF	TGTGCCAGCACCGCTGCAGGGGGCAATCAGCCCCAGCATTTT
.	.	TRBJ1-1	14	TRBV12-3/TRBV12-4	CASSLEAPVLEAFF	TGTGCCAGCAGTTTAGAGGCCCCCGTCCTTGAAGCTTTCTTT
.	once	TRBJ2-7	16	TRBV7-6	CASSPGSEGSSYEQYF	TGTGCCAGCAGCCCCGGTTCCGAGGGAAGCTCCTACGAGCAGTACTTC
.	few	TRBJ1-2	15	TRBV4-1	CASSQGVQGDYGYTF	TGCGCCAGCAGCCAAGGAGTTCAGGGTGACTATGGCTACACCTTC
TRBD1	few	TRBJ1-5	15	TRBV6-2/TRBV6-3	CASSYQGGYNQPQHF	TGTGCCAGCAGTTACCAGGGGGGGTACAATCAGCCCCAGCATTTT
.	few	TRBJ2-6	16	TRBV6-5	CASSKYEESGANVLTF	TGTGCCAGCAGTAAGTACGAGGAATCTGGGGCCAACGTCCTGACTTTC
.	.	TRBJ1-1	15	TRBV9	CASSVGGGQNTEAFF	TGTGCCAGCAGCGTAGGTGGGGGACAGAACACTGAAGCTTTCTTT
.	once	TRBJ1-2	11	TRBV29-1	CSVIGNYGYTF	TGCAGCGTAATAGGGAACTATGGCTACACCTTC
TRBD2	.	TRBJ2-1	14	TRBV6-5	CASSPGLANHEQFF	TGTGCCAGCAGTCCGGGACTAGCAAATCATGAGCAGTTCTTC
.	.	TRBJ1-2	17	TRBV4-1	CASSPELITGTPYGYTF	TGCGCCAGCAGCCCAGAGCTAATAACCGGGACACCGTATGGCTACACCTTC
TRBD2	few	TRBJ2-7	16	TRBV27	CASSLSRGGTSYEQYF	TGTGCCAGCAGTTTATCACGCGGGGGGACCTCCTACGAGCAGTACTTC
.	.	TRBJ2-1	14	TRBV19	CASTVGSIGGEQFF	TGTGCCAGTACGGTGGGCTCGATTGGTGGTGAGCAGTTCTTC
.	few	TRBJ1-4	16	TRBV5-4	CASSSIGRQEREKLFF	TGTGCCAGCAGCTCCATTGGCCGACAGGAGAGAGAAAAACTGTTTTTT
.	few	TRBJ1-2	17	TRBV7-9	CASSPGRGQGRRYGYTF	TGTGCCAGCAGCCCGGGCCGGGGGCAGGGGAGACGCTATGGCTACACCTTC
.	many	TRBJ1-3	16	TRBV7-2	CASSLMDSHIGNTIYF	TGTGCCAGCAGCCTTATGGACAGCCACATTGGAAACACCATATATTTT
.	.	TRBJ2-5	15	TRBV24-1	CATSDFENRVETQYF	TGTGCCACCAGTGATTTCGAGAACAGAGTAGAGACCCAGTACTTC
.	few	TRBJ1-1	16	TRBV6-5	CASSYFTTGLNTEAFF	TGTGCCAGCAGTTACTTCACGACAGGTCTGAACACTGAAGCTTTCTTT
.	few	TRBJ2-5	12	TRBV3-1	CASSQAQETQYF	TGTGCCAGCAGCCAAGCACAAGAGACCCAGTACTTC
.	.	TRBJ1-2	15	TRBV5-4	CASRLTGLDTYGYTF	TGTGCCAGCAGACTGACAGGATTGGATACCTATGGCTACACCTTC
TRBD1	.	TRBJ2-4	16	TRBV7-6	CASSPLDRLAKNIQHF	TGTGCCAGCAGCCCCCTGGACAGGCTAGCCAAAAACATTCAGCACTTC
.	.	TRBJ2-7	14	TRBV13	CASSPEGRGYEQYF	TGTGCCAGCAGCCCCGAGGGCAGGGGCTACGAGCAGTACTTC
.	.	TRBJ2-2	12	TRBV19	CATRSGTGELFF	TGTGCCACCCGCTCCGGCACCGGGGAGCTGTTTTTT
.	once	TRBJ2-6	15	TRBV12-3/TRBV12-4	CASSSSFAGANVLTF	TGTGCCAGCAGTTCAAGCTTCGCTGGGGCCAACGTCCTGACTTTC
TRBD1	.	TRBJ1-2	14	TRBV6-1	CASTSTGWVYGYTF	TGTGCCAGCACTTCGACAGGGTGGGTCTATGGCTACACCTTC
TRBD2	many	TRBJ2-1	19	TRBV27	CARGTGPLLGLAGVNEQFF	TGTGCCAGGGGAACCGGACCCCTCCTCGGCCTAGCGGGGGTTAATGAGCAGTTCTTC
.	.	TRBJ1-5	15	TRBV27	CASSLSTSSNQPQHF	TGTGCCAGCAGTTTATCGACGAGTAGCAATCAGCCCCAGCATTTT
.	.	TRBJ1-5	17	TRBV6-2/TRBV6-3	CASSYPFLGRGNQPQHF	TGTGCCAGCAGTTACCCATTCCTGGGCAGGGGCAATCAGCCCCAGCATTTT
TRBD2	many	TRBJ2-2	17	TRBV24-1	CATSRASGVGNPGELFF	TGTGCCACCAGCAGGGCTAGCGGCGTAGGTAATCCCGGGGAGCTGTTTTTT
.	few	TRBJ2-5	15	TRBV7-6	CASSLAGRESETQYF	TGTGCCAGCAGCTTAGCTGGTCGGGAGAGTGAGACCCAGTACTTC
.	.	TRBJ1-1	14	TRBV12-3/TRBV12-4	CASTAFGDDTEAFF	TGTGCCAGCACCGCCTTTGGGGACGACACTGAAGCTTTCTTT
TRBD2	.	TRBJ2-5	15	TRBV6-4	CASSGHRASGETQYF	TGTGCCAGCAGTGGCCACAGGGCTAGCGGGGAGACCCAGTACTTC